This entry describes one TCR beta chain. What it binds is not known. CDR1 MNHEY and CDR2 SMNVEV come from the germline V gene (reference sequence). The V end was cut by 8 bases, the J end by 4 bases, with 15 bases between. The CDR3 has 13 residues. The source of the sample is a study of blood T cells in healthy people across ages. General observations from the study: Naive T cell percentage and TCR beta diversity correlated strongly.

It was with a sample-barcoded 5' primer and a J-beta primer mix that a second PCR of about 7 to 12 cycles was run. Tags on each cDNA molecule came from a template-switch adaptor with 12 random nucleotides. Using its own MiXCR run on the 5' RACE reads, TCRdb lists one record per CDR3 protein. The table shows 1,500,000 or so distinct CDR3 sequences, with approximately 59% occurring only once. Each sample gave at least 7 million isolated PBMCs. Input material: blood. The chain is built from TRBV27 and TRBJ2-7; possible D gene TRBD2, 5 bases. This TCR was recovered from a man aged 18 to 29 in good health. CDR3 loop: CASRMGTRYEQYF. Written as DNA, the CDR3 is TGTGCCAGCCGGATGGGAACTAGATACGAGCAGTACTTC.